The rows below give T cell receptor beta chains drawn from one sample of a study of OX40 agonist ivuxolimab in advanced cancers. Only in-frame clones appear in the TCRdb table, and some are missing; sequencing was by immunoSEQ multiplex PCR. The sample lists more than 80,000 clones, around 84% seen once, with around 1.8% in the top ten. The sample consisted of CD4+ or CD8+ T cells sorted from blood, taken in a trial of the OX40 agonist ivuxolimab. The receptors were sampled from an adult with an advanced solid tumor such as melanoma, head and neck, liver or kidney cancer. Each CDR3 is given with its conserved first and last residue. A D gene is named only where the DNA matches it firmly. Not all rows give a size; the values are once, few, many and, for expanded clones, a class.

v_call,clone_size,j_call,d_call,cdr3_aa,cdr3_nt
TRBV7-9,.,TRBJ2-5,.,CASSPQGGETQYF,TGTGCCAGCAGCCCACAGGGGGGGGAGACCCAGTACTTC
TRBV18,.,TRBJ2-7,TRBD2,CASSPETSGRGEQYF,TGTGCCAGCTCACCTGAGACTAGCGGGAGAGGAGAGCAGTACTTC
TRBV30,.,TRBJ1-1,.,CAWSFQVNTEAFF,TGTGCCTGGAGTTTTCAGGTGAACACTGAAGCTTTCTTT
TRBV19,.,TRBJ2-1,TRBD2,CASSILAGEVEQFF,TGTGCCAGTAGTATACTAGCGGGAGAGGTTGAGCAGTTCTTC
TRBV2,.,TRBJ2-3,TRBD2,CASSEVGGTADTQYF,TGTGCCAGCAGTGAAGTGGGGGGGACGGCAGATACGCAGTATTTT
TRBV6-5,.,TRBJ1-1,.,CASSAQGPHTEAFF,TGTGCCAGCAGTGCTCAGGGACCGCACACTGAAGCTTTCTTT
TRBV10-3,.,TRBJ2-5,TRBD1,CATATGLEETQYF,TGTGCCACAGCGACAGGGTTAGAGGAGACCCAGTACTTC
TRBV29-1,.,TRBJ2-2,TRBD2,CSVRGRADTGELFF,TGCAGCGTTCGCGGGAGGGCCGACACCGGGGAGCTGTTTTTT
TRBV4-2,few,TRBJ1-1,.,CASTHRDTEAFF,TGTGCCAGCACCCACAGGGACACTGAAGCTTTCTTT
TRBV5-1,.,TRBJ2-5,.,CASSSGPTGTQETQYF,TGCGCCAGCAGCTCAGGACCCACAGGGACCCAAGAGACCCAGTACTTC
TRBV6-1,.,TRBJ1-5,.,CASSGPLGREYQPQHF,TGTGCCAGCAGTGGCCCCTTGGGAAGGGAATATCAGCCCCAGCATTTT
TRBV11-3,.,TRBJ2-6,.,CASSSVGSGANVLTF,TGTGCCAGCAGCTCAGTGGGGTCTGGGGCCAACGTCCTGACTTTC
TRBV6-5,.,TRBJ2-5,TRBD1,CASSRDRAETQYF,TGTGCCAGCAGCCGGGACAGGGCGGAGACCCAGTACTTC
TRBV28,.,TRBJ1-2,.,CASNSASLWGAGNYGYTF,TGTGCCAGCAACTCCGCTAGCCTGTGGGGAGCCGGTAACTATGGCTACACCTTC
TRBV2,once,TRBJ1-4,.,CASSEQGGSNFAF,TGTGCCAGCAGTGAACAGGGTGGGAGTAATTTCGCTTTT
TRBV6-1,.,TRBJ2-1,TRBD2,CASSSGLVPNEQFF,TGTGCCAGCAGCTCGGGACTAGTTCCTAATGAGCAGTTCTTC